This TCR beta chain was identified in a study of vaccination effects on CD4 cells after COVID-19. Study context: Before sequencing, viral peptide pools were used by the ViraFEST assay to expand antigen-specific CD4+ T cells.

Data came from immunoSEQ multiplex PCR; TCRdb stores just in-frame clones and leaves some out. The sample lists around 40,000 clones; approximately 67% were seen once. On this clone itself: Its antigen is not known.

Culturing for 10 to 11 days preceded CD4+ T cell isolation. All vaccine recipients tested negative for nucleocapsid antibodies and had never contracted SARS-CoV-2 infection. Cells had half their medium changed to IL-2 medium on days 3 and 7. Study-wide results and caveats: Only 1 of 255 vaccine-induced clones from healthy vaccinees cross-reacted with common cold coronaviruses.

The junction had 10 bases not matched to a gene; V was cut back by 1 base and J by 16 bases. CDR3 length: 13 residues. This receptor was taken from a human donor who received a COVID-19 vaccine. The sequencing here drew on CD4+ T cells from PBMCs cultured without peptide, taken before COVID-19 vaccination. V usage is TRBV12-3 or TRBV12-4 and J usage is TRBJ2-1; 7 nucleotides line up with TRBD2. This CDR3 is CASSLGLAAIYFF. CDR3 nucleotide sequence: TGTGCCAGCAGTTTAGGGCTAGCGGCGATCTACTTCTTC.